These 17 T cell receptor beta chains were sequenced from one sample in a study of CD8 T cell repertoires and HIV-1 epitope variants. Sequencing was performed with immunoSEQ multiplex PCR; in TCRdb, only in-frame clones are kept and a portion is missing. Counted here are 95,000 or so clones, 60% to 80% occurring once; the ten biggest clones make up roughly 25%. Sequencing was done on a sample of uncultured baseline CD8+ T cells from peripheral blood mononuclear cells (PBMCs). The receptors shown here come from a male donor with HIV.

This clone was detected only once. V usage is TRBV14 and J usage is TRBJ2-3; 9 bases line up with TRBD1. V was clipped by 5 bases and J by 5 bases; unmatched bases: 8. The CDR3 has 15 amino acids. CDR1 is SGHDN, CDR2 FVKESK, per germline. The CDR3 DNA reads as TGTGCCAGCAGCGAGGACAGGGGCGTTGGAGATACGCAGTATTTT. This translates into CASSEDRGVGDTQYF.

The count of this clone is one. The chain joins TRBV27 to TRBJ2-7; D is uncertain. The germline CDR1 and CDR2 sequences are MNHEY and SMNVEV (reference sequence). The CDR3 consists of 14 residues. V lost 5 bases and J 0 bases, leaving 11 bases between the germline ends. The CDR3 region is CASSPSSGSYEQYF. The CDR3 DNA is TGTGCCAGCAGTCCCAGTTCGGGCTCCTACGAGCAGTACTTC.

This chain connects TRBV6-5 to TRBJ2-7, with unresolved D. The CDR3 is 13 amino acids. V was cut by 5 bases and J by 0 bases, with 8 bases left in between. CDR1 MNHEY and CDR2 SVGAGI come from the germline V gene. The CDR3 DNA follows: TGTGCCAGCAGTGACATTCTCTCCTACGAGCAGTACTTC. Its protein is CASSDILSYEQYF.

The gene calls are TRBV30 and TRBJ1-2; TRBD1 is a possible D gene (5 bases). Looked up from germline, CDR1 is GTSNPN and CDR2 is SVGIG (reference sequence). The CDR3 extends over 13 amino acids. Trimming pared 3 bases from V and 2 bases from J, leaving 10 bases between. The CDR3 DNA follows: TGTGCCTGGAGCGAATCAGGGAACTATGGCTACACCTTC. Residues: CAWSESGNYGYTF.

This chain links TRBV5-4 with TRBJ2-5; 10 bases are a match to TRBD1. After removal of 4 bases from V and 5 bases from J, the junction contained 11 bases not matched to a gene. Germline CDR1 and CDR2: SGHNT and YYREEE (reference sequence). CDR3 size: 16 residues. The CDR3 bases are TGTGCCAGCAGCCTGCCCGGGACAGGGGTGAGGGAGACCCAGTACTTC. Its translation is CASSLPGTGVRETQYF. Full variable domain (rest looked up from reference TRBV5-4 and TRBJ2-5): ETGVTQSPTHLIKTRGQQVTLRCSSQSGHNTVSWYQQALGQGPQFIFQYYREEENGRGNFPPRFSGLQFPNYSSELNVNALELDDSALYLCASSLPGTGVRETQYFGPGTRLLVL.

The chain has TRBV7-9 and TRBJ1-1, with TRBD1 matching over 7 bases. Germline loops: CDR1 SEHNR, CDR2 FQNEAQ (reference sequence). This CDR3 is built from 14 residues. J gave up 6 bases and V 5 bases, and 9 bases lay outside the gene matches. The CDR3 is CASSPGQGEAEAFF. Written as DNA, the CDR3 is TGTGCCAGCAGCCCCGGGCAGGGGGAGGCTGAAGCTTTCTTT.

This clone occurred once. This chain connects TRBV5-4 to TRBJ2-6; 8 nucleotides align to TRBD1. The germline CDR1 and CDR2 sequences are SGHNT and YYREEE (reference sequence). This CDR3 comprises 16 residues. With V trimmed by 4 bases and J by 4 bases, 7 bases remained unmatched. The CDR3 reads CASSPQGAQGANVLTF. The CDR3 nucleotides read TGTGCCAGCAGCCCCCAGGGGGCGCAAGGGGCCAACGTCCTGACTTTC.

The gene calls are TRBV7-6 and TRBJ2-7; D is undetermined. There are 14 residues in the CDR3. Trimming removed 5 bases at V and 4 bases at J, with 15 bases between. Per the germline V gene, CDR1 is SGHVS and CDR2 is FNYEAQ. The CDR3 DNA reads TGTGCCAGCAGCCAGACTGATATAGGGTACGAGCAGTACTTC. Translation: CASSQTDIGYEQYF.

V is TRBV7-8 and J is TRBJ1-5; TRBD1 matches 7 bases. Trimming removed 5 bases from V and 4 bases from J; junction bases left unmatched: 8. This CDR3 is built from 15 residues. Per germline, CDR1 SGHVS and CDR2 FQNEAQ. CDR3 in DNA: TGTGCCAGCAGCCCAGGGACAGTAAATAATCAGCCCCAGCATTTT. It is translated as CASSPGTVNNQPQHF.

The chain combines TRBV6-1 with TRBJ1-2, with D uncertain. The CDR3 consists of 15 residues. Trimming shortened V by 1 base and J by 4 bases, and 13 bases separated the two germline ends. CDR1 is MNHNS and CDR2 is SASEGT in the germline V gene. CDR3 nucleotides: TGTGCCAGCAGTGAAGAGGCAGCAGGCATCTATGGCTACACCTTC. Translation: CASSEEAAGIYGYTF.

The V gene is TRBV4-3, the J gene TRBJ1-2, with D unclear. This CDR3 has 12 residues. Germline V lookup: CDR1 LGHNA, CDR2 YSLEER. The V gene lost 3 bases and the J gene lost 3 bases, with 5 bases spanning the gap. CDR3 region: CASSHGDYGYTF. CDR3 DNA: TGCGCCAGCAGCCATGGGGACTATGGCTACACCTTC.

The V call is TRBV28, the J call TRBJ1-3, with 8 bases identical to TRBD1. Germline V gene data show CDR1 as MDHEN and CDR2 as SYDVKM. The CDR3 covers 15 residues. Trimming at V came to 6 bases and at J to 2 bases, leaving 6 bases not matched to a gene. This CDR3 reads CASRIQGATGNTIYF. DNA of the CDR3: TGTGCCAGCAGAATCCAGGGGGCGACTGGAAACACCATATATTTT.

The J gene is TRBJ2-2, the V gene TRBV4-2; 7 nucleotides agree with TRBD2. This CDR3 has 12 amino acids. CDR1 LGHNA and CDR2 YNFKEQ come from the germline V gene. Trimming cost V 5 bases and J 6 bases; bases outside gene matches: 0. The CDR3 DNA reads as TGTGCCAGCAGCGCGGGGGCCGGGGAGCTGTTTTTT. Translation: CASSAGAGELFF.

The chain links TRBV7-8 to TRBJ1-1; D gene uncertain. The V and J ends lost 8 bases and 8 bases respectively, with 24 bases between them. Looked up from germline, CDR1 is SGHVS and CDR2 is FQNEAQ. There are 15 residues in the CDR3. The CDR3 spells CASAPNSIRVTEAFF. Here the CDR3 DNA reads TGTGCCAGCGCCCCAAATTCAATCCGCGTAACCGAAGCTTTCTTT.

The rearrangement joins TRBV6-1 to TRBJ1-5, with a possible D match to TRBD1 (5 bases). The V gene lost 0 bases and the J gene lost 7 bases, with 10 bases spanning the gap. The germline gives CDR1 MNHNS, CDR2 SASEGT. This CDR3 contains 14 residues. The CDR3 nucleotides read TGTGCCAGCAGTGAAGCTCCCGGGACGCAGCCCCAGCATTTT. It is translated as CASSEAPGTQPQHF.

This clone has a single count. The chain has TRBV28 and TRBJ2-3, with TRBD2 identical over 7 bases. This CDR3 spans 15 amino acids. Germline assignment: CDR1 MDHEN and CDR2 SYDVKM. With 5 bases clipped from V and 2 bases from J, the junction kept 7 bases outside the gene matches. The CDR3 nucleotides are TGTGCCAGCAGTCCCCTTCTAGCGGCCACAGATACGCAGTATTTT. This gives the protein CASSPLLAATDTQYF.

The CDR3 DNA reads as TGTGCCAGCAGGGGCTCGTGGGGCAATCAGCCCCAGCATTTT. This sequence encodes CASRGSWGNQPQHF. The J gene is TRBJ1-5, the V gene TRBV6-5; D gene ambiguous. CDR3 length: 14 residues. Trimming removed 6 bases from V and 2 bases from J, with 11 bases in between. Germline-derived CDR1 and CDR2 are MNHEY and SVGAGI.